A selection of T cell receptor beta chains follows, all from one sample in a study of shared clonotypes between healthy human individuals. The repertoire was sequenced with immunoSEQ multiplex PCR; TCRdb's copy has only in-frame clones and lacks some. The sample records approximately 980,000 clones, 76% being singletons. The sequenced sample was memory CD4+ T cells sorted from blood. The receptors come from a man between 18 and 29 years old in good health. Both conserved end residues are part of each CDR3.

v_gene	j_gene	CDR3aa
TRBV27	TRBJ1-2	CASSLSGVYGYTF
TRBV6-4	TRBJ2-7	CASRGPWVSSYEQYF
TRBV6-5	TRBJ1-5	CASSYSRENQPQHF
TRBV4-1	TRBJ2-5	CASSQTTSGRSSSETQYF
TRBV18	TRBJ2-7	CASSPGQGLAEQYF
TRBV5-1	TRBJ2-5	CASSLAVGASQPTQYF
TRBV6-6	TRBJ2-7	CASIGRYSYEQYF
TRBV5-5	TRBJ1-5	CASSPGGGLDQPQHF
TRBV7-8	TRBJ1-6	CASSERQGGNSPLHF
TRBV6-6	TRBJ1-5	CAGARGTINQPQHF
TRBV14	TRBJ2-1	CASSHPLPGQGQFF
TRBV5-1	TRBJ2-5	CASTLQGQPYETQYF
TRBV6-6	TRBJ1-5	CASSSVRGQPQHF
TRBV6-1	TRBJ1-2	CASSELSGPQSYGYTF
TRBV10-3	TRBJ1-1	CAISGRTEGKGTEAFF
TRBV28	TRBJ1-1	CASSREWDRENTEAFF
TRBV5-4	TRBJ1-3	CASSLVGDRASGNTIYF
TRBV30	TRBJ2-7	CAWSSASYEQYF
TRBV7-9	TRBJ2-3	CASSLAGGADTQYF
TRBV4-1	TRBJ2-3	CASSQDPPDSPGADTQYF
TRBV5-5	TRBJ2-7	CASSLTGPYEQYF
TRBV6-1	TRBJ2-7	CASSGASGGAYEQYF
TRBV2	TRBJ1-1	CASTVGGVTEAFF
TRBV6-5	TRBJ2-7	CASSYSIAGVYEQYF
TRBV6-6	TRBJ2-3	CASRSSGLRGDTQYF
TRBV28	TRBJ2-7	CASTTAGPLTYEQYF
TRBV23-1	TRBJ1-6	CASSQGQGAWSPLHF
TRBV5-6	TRBJ2-1	CASSWGPAPYNEQFF
TRBV28	TRBJ2-5	CASSLTSGGQETQYF
TRBV5-6	TRBJ1-6	CASSLQGPNSPLHF
TRBV11-2	TRBJ2-7	CASSPGRGTYEQYF
TRBV28	TRBJ1-1	CASALGRGTEAFF
TRBV11-2	TRBJ1-4	CASSLGGQGVEKLFF
TRBV7-7	TRBJ2-5	CASSTGYQETQYF
TRBV11-2	TRBJ1-2	CASSSFRDGVEGYTF
TRBV6-1	TRBJ2-2	CASTRGGRTGELFF